The clone carrying this T cell receptor (beta chain) was seen once. Its antigen remains unknown. This entry belongs to a study of OX40 agonist ivuxolimab in advanced cancers. Across the whole study: Antecedent anti-PD-1, anti-PD-L1 or anti-CTLA-4 therapy was permissible, with approximately 44% having received some. Partial responses were observed in three patients, of whom one had hepatocellular carcinoma and two had cutaneous melanoma.

Libraries were prepared by immunoSEQ multiplex PCR; TCRdb keeps only in-frame clonotypes and omits some of them. Of around 68,000 clones in the sample, approximately 90% are singletons; the top ten hold 0.85% to 1.2%. Germline V gene data show CDR1 as KGHSH and CDR2 as LQKENI. V dropped 2 bases and J dropped 8; count of bases not matched to a gene: 8. This CDR3 is built from 16 residues. Findings of the study overall: CD4+ and CD8+ blood T cells expanded clonally by week 6 at 0.1 to 3.0 mg/kg. Near-lowest levels of clonal expansion characterized partial responders at 0.1-3.0 mg/kg.

This material consisted of CD4+ or CD8+ T cells sorted from blood, taken in a trial of the OX40 agonist ivuxolimab. The genes are TRBV18 and TRBJ1-4; TRBD1 aligns across 10 bases. This clonotype originated in an adult with an advanced solid tumor such as melanoma, head and neck, liver or kidney cancer. CDR3 in DNA: TGTGCCAGCTCACCATCGTCGGGACAGGGGAACGAAAAACTGTTTTTT. It codes for CASSPSSGQGNEKLFF. The whole variable domain, remainder taken from reference TRBV18 and TRBJ1-4, is NAGVMQNPRHLVRRRGQEARLRCSPMKGHSHVYWYRQLPEEGLKFMVYLQKENIIDESGMPKERFSAEFPKEGPSILRIQQVVRGDSAAYFCASSPSSGQGNEKLFFGSGTQLSVL.